These 31 T cell receptor beta chains were sequenced from one sample in a study of blood T cell repertoires in COVID-19. Assay: immunoSEQ multiplex PCR; the TCRdb copy retains only in-frame clones and omits some. Of about 240,000 clones listed, 75% to 85% are singletons. Sequenced: peripheral blood. Receptors originate from an older woman with active or convalescent COVID-19.

The rearrangement joins TRBV6-5 to TRBJ1-4; 10 bases fit TRBD1. Germline V gene data show CDR1 as MNHEY and CDR2 as SVGAGI. The CDR3 loop spans 14 amino acids. V was pared by 6 bases and J by 6 bases, with 4 bases of the junction left unmatched. The CDR3 spells CASRPTGGYEKLFF. The CDR3, as DNA: TGTGCCAGCAGGCCGACAGGGGGCTATGAAAAACTGTTTTTT.

The chain is built from TRBV4-1 and TRBJ1-2, with TRBD1 as a possible D gene (5 bases). Germline CDR1 MGHRA, CDR2 YSYEKL. The CDR3 has 15 amino acids. The ends were cut back, 2 bases at V and 2 bases at J, with 12 bases in the middle. The CDR3 nucleotides read TGCGCCAGCAGCCAATTACGCCCAGGGAACTATGGCTACACCTTC. This gives the protein CASSQLRPGNYGYTF.

This chain uses TRBV2 with TRBJ2-1; TRBD1 matches at 11 bases. The CDR3 length is 15 residues. Germline assignment: CDR1 SNHLY and CDR2 FYNNEI. The V segment lost 5 bases and the J segment 7 bases; nucleotides outside the gene matches: 7. DNA for the CDR3: TGTGCCAGCAGTCCCCGGACAGGGGGCGCAAATGAGCAGTTCTTC. Translated, it gives CASSPRTGGANEQFF.

V is TRBV15 and J is TRBJ2-2; 9 bases line up with TRBD1. CDR1 LNHNV and CDR2 YYDKDF come from the germline V gene (reference sequence). The CDR3 length is 14 residues. Trimming took 8 bases from V and 7 from J; bases not matched to a gene: 8. For the CDR3, the DNA is TGTGCCACCCAACAGGGGGCCGGCAGCGGGGAGCTGTTTTTT. Translated, it gives CATQQGAGSGELFF.

This clone appeared a few times. V usage is TRBV6-1 and J usage is TRBJ1-6; D not resolved. Per the germline V gene, CDR1 is MNHNS and CDR2 is SASEGT. V gave up 2 bases and J gave up 9 bases, with 14 bases separating them. The CDR3 runs to 15 residues. The CDR3 sequence is CASSELQGSSSPLHF. CDR3 in DNA: TGTGCCAGCAGTGAACTTCAAGGGAGTAGTTCACCCCTCCACTTT.

J is TRBJ1-5 and V is TRBV6-5; possibly TRBD1 for D (5 bases). Germline CDR1 reads MNHEY; CDR2 reads SVGAGI. This CDR3 is built from 15 residues. Trimming took off 5 bases at V and 0 bases at J, with 11 bases between the two ends. The CDR3 DNA follows: TGTGCCAGCAGTCGCGGGGGGAATAGCAATCAGCCCCAGCATTTT. Residues: CASSRGGNSNQPQHF.

The V and J genes are TRBV2 and TRBJ1-6; D is possibly TRBD1 (6 bases). The CDR3 totals 14 residues. The V gene's germline CDR1 is SNHLY and CDR2 FYNNEI. V was clipped by 8 bases and J by 5 bases, with 13 bases between them. CDR3 bases: TGTGCCAGCTCCTGGACAGTGAATAATTCACCCCTCCACTTT. Amino acid sequence: CASSWTVNNSPLHF.

The chain has TRBV29-1 and TRBJ1-2; 10 bases agree with TRBD1. The CDR3 is 14 amino acids. Germline CDR1 reads SQVTM; CDR2 reads ANQGSEA. Trimming cost V 4 bases and J 4 bases; bases outside gene matches: 6. This chain's CDR3 is CSVAKGQGIYGYTF. The DNA for the CDR3 is TGCAGCGTTGCAAAGGGACAGGGGATCTATGGCTACACCTTC.

The CDR3 loop reads CASSLRTSGGFFGNEQFF. For the CDR3, the DNA is TGTGCCAGCAGCCTCCGGACTAGCGGGGGTTTCTTTGGCAATGAGCAGTTCTTC. This chain links TRBV11-3 with TRBJ2-1; 13 bases match TRBD2. Germline V gene data show CDR1 as SGHNT and CDR2 as YENEEA. Trimming took 5 bases from V and 6 from J; bases not matched to a gene: 13. The CDR3 runs to 18 residues.

The J gene is TRBJ2-7, the V gene TRBV6-6, with TRBD2 matching over 9 bases. There are 16 residues in the CDR3. J was trimmed by 3 bases and V by 2 bases; bases with no gene match: 8. Germline V gene lookup returns CDR1 MNHNY and CDR2 SVGAGI (reference sequence). CDR3 in amino acids: CASSYDRSGGGYEQYF. CDR3 coding DNA: TGTGCCAGCAGTTACGACCGTAGCGGGGGAGGCTACGAGCAGTACTTC.

This clone was recorded a few times. This rearrangement joins TRBV5-1 to TRBJ1-1; D may be TRBD1 (6 bases). V lost 4 bases and J lost 2, with 9 bases in between. The CDR3 extends over 13 amino acids. CDR1 and CDR2 from the germline V gene are SGHRS and YFSETQ. The CDR3 region has the DNA TGCGCCAGCAGCCAGGACAGCAACACTGAAGCTTTCTTT. Translated, it gives CASSQDSNTEAFF.

This clone was detected only a few times. V usage is TRBV19 and J usage is TRBJ1-2, with 7 bases fitting TRBD1. V dropped 4 bases and J dropped 2; count of bases not matched to a gene: 4. The germline CDR1 and CDR2 sequences are LNHDA and SQIVND (reference sequence). The CDR3 length is 14 residues. The CDR3 loop is CASSTPGQNYGYTF. In DNA form, the CDR3 reads TGTGCCAGTAGTACTCCGGGACAGAACTATGGCTACACCTTC.

The rearrangement joins TRBV2 to TRBJ1-3; D is unresolved. Germline CDR1 SNHLY, CDR2 FYNNEI. The CDR3 runs 15 residues. Trimming stripped 4 bases from V and 4 bases from J, with 14 bases between. The CDR3 region is CASSGAGNPGNTIYF. CDR3 coding DNA: TGTGCCAGCAGTGGCGCAGGAAATCCCGGAAACACCATATATTTT.

The rearrangement uses TRBV7-8 and TRBJ1-5; the D is unclear. Trimming took off 1 base at V and 3 bases at J, with 13 bases between the two ends. The CDR3 length is 16 residues. The germline V gene has CDR1 SGHVS and CDR2 FQNEAQ. This CDR3 reads CASSLEVGQNNQPQHF. The CDR3 DNA follows: TGTGCCAGCAGCTTAGAGGTTGGGCAAAACAATCAGCCCCAGCATTTT.

The genes are TRBV9 and TRBJ2-7; unclear D gene. V lost 0 bases and J lost 3, with 7 bases in between. The CDR3 runs 13 residues. Per the germline V gene, CDR1 is SGDLS and CDR2 is YYNGEE. DNA for the CDR3: TGTGCCAGCAGCGTAGAGACGGGCTACGAGCAGTACTTC. It yields the protein CASSVETGYEQYF.

The V and J genes are TRBV3-1 (or the pseudogene TRBV3-2) and TRBJ1-4; D may be TRBD1 (5 bases). In germline, CDR1 is LGHDT, CDR2 YNNKEL (reference sequence). This CDR3 is built from 16 residues. V lost 4 bases to trimming and J lost 4 bases, with 16 bases between them. The CDR3 protein is CASSLRTTGLNEKLFF. CDR3 DNA: TGTGCCAGCAGCCTTAGGACTACAGGCCTTAATGAAAAACTGTTTTTT.

This chain links TRBV27 with TRBJ1-3, with 9 nucleotides matching TRBD1. CDR3 length equals 15 residues. V lost 3 bases, J lost 2 bases, and 2 bases stayed unmatched. CDR1 and CDR2 (germline): MNHEY, SMNVEV (reference sequence). Here the CDR3 DNA reads TGTGCCAGCAGTTTTAACAGGGGGCCTGGAAACACCATATATTTT. Its translation: CASSFNRGPGNTIYF.

V gene TRBV7-9 combines with J gene TRBJ1-1, with D perhaps matching TRBD1 (6 bases). V shed 3 bases and J shed 0 bases, with 8 bases lying between them. CDR3 length: 14 residues. Germline CDR1 and CDR2: SEHNR and FQNEAQ (reference sequence). CDR3 coding DNA: TGTGCCAGCAGCTTGGACAGACTGAACACTGAAGCTTTCTTT. Translating gives CASSLDRLNTEAFF.

The chain has TRBV5-1 and TRBJ2-7, with a tentative D call TRBD1 (5 bases). Trimming shortened V by 0 bases and J by 6 bases, and 16 bases separated the two germline ends. Germline V lookup: CDR1 SGHRS, CDR2 YFSETQ. The CDR3 has 15 amino acids. For the CDR3, the DNA is TGCGCCAGCAGCTTGGCGGCAGACAGCCCTCTCGAGCAGTACTTC. It encodes CASSLAADSPLEQYF.

This clone was counted only a few times. J is TRBJ1-1 and V is TRBV19, with D unclear. V lost 3 bases and J lost 2, with 10 bases in between. CDR1 and CDR2 (germline): LNHDA, SQIVND (reference sequence). The CDR3 is 14 amino acids. The CDR3, as DNA: TGTGCCAGTAGTATTGCGGGGTCTAACACTGAAGCTTTCTTT. Translation gives CASSIAGSNTEAFF.

This rearrangement joins TRBV18 to TRBJ1-1; the match to TRBD1 covers 9 bases. Germline V CDR1 and CDR2: KGHSH, LQKENI. This CDR3 has 16 amino acids. V lost 3 bases to trimming and J lost 6 bases; unmatched junction nucleotides: 11. CDR3 bases: TGTGCCAGCTCACCCTCACTCGGGACAGGGAAGGCTGAAGCTTTCTTT. It encodes CASSPSLGTGKAEAFF.

The chain links TRBV5-4 to TRBJ1-2; 10 bases are shared with TRBD1. V gave up 4 bases and J gave up 4 bases; unmatched junction bases: 7. This CDR3 is 15 amino acids long. The V gene's germline CDR1 is SGHNT and CDR2 YYREEE (reference sequence). CDR3 DNA: TGTGCCAGCAGCATCGGACAGGGGGTCTCCTATGGCTACACCTTC. Its protein is CASSIGQGVSYGYTF.

This rearrangement joins TRBV2 to TRBJ1-5; D may be TRBD1 (6 bases). V lost 2 bases to trimming and J lost 4 bases, with 12 bases between them. CDR3 size: 15 residues. Germline-derived CDR1 and CDR2 are SNHLY and FYNNEI. CDR3 loop: CASSERGAYNQPQHF. In DNA, the CDR3 is TGTGCCAGCAGTGAACGGGGGGCGTATAATCAGCCCCAGCATTTT. The full variable domain, its missing parts supplied by reference TRBV2 and TRBJ1-5, is EPEVTQTPSHQVTQMGQEVILRCVPISNHLYFYWYRQILGQKVEFLVSFYNNEISEKSEIFDDQFSVERPDGSNFTLKIRSTKLEDSAMYFCASSERGAYNQPQHFGDGTRLSIL.

This chain connects TRBV19 to TRBJ1-2; the D is unclear. Trimming took off 7 bases at V and 1 base at J, with 13 bases between the two ends. The germline gives CDR1 LNHDA, CDR2 SQIVND (reference sequence). The CDR3 runs to 14 residues. This CDR3 reads CASTPGHFNYGYTF. Written as DNA, the CDR3 is TGTGCCAGTACCCCTGGGCATTTTAACTATGGCTACACCTTC.

This clone appeared a few times. The chain combines TRBV5-5 with TRBJ1-6; 9 positions agree with TRBD1. V trimming: 2 bases; J trimming: 12 bases; junction bases outside the gene matches: 3. Germline CDR1 and CDR2: SGHKS and YYEKEE (reference sequence). The CDR3 is made up of 13 amino acids. The CDR3 reads CASSFGQGKPLHF. CDR3 nucleotides: TGTGCCAGCAGCTTTGGACAGGGGAAACCCCTCCACTTT.

This sequence joins TRBV7-9 and TRBJ1-1; 8 bases are shared with TRBD1. V lost 5 bases, J lost 3 bases, and 11 bases stayed unmatched. There are 16 residues in the CDR3. The germline V gene has CDR1 SEHNR and CDR2 FQNEAQ (reference sequence). The CDR3 coding sequence is TGTGCCAGCAGCCTTGTGGGGACAGGCCTTTACACTGAAGCTTTCTTT. Translated: CASSLVGTGLYTEAFF.

DNA of the CDR3: TGTGCCAGCAGTTACTCCGGCCCCCGGGTAGTGGGGACCCAGTACTTC. This codes for CASSYSGPRVVGTQYF. V usage is TRBV6-6 and J usage is TRBJ2-5; D uncertain. Looked up from germline, CDR1 is MNHNY and CDR2 is SVGAGI (reference sequence). The V end was cut by 0 bases, the J end by 7 bases, with 18 bases between. The length of the CDR3 is 16 residues.

The J gene is TRBJ2-5, the V gene TRBV29-1; 12 nucleotides match TRBD2. This CDR3 region has 14 residues. CDR1 and CDR2 (germline): SQVTM, ANQGSEA. With 7 bases clipped from V and 5 bases from J, the junction kept 8 bases outside the gene matches. DNA for the CDR3: TGCAGCGGATCTAGCGGGGGGGCCTGGGAGACCCAGTACTTC. Translated: CSGSSGGAWETQYF.

The rearrangement links TRBV24-1 to TRBJ2-3; 8 bases agree with TRBD1. CDR1 and CDR2 (germline): KGHDR, SFDVKD. This CDR3 spans 16 amino acids. Trimming took 5 bases from V and 1 from J; bases not matched to a gene: 7. In nucleotides, the CDR3 is TGTGCCACCAGTGGGCCGGACAGGGTTGGCACAGATACGCAGTATTTT. Amino acid sequence: CATSGPDRVGTDTQYF.

This chain connects TRBV6-5 to TRBJ1-2, with 9 bases fitting TRBD1. V shed 8 bases, J shed 0 bases, and the junction held 7 bases outside the gene matches. This CDR3 region has 15 residues. The V gene's germline CDR1 is MNHEY and CDR2 SVGAGI. The CDR3 here is CASSSQGASNYGYTF. The CDR3 DNA reads as TGTGCCAGCTCTTCACAGGGGGCCTCTAACTATGGCTACACCTTC.

J is TRBJ1-2 and V is TRBV10-1; D is unresolved. The V gene's germline CDR1 is WNHNN and CDR2 SYGVQD (reference sequence). V lost 6 bases and J lost 7, with 18 bases in between. The CDR3 totals 14 residues. CDR3 sequence (DNA): TGCGCCAGCAGCGGCGGACCGTCCGGAGGTGGCTACACCTTC. Its translation is CASSGGPSGGGYTF.